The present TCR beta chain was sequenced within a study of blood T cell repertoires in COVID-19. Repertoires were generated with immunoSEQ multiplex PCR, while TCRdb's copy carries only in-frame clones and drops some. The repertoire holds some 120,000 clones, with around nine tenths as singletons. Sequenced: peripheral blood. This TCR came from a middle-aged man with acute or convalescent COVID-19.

The DNA for the CDR3 is TGTGCCAGCAGTGAAAGCAGGGGTTGGACAGATACGCAGTATTTT. It yields the protein CASSESRGWTDTQYF. This chain uses TRBV2 with TRBJ2-3; D perhaps matches TRBD1 (6 bases). Germline V gene sequence: CDR1 SNHLY, CDR2 FYNNEI. Trimming stripped 2 bases from V and 3 bases from J, with 12 bases between. This CDR3 has 15 amino acids.